These 24 T cell receptor beta chains came from one sample sequenced in a study of shared clonotypes between healthy human individuals. Measured with immunoSEQ multiplex PCR; TCRdb has only the in-frame clones, and not every one. The sample has hundreds of thousands of clones; 55% to 75% are singletons. The sequenced sample was memory CD4+ T cells sorted from blood. Specified subset: CD45RA-negative fraction. These receptors originate from a woman aged 25-40 years in good health.

This clone has a handful of counts. V usage is TRBV30 and J usage is TRBJ2-5; no clear D gene. The length of the CDR3 is 13 residues. Germline V CDR1 and CDR2: GTSNPN, SVGIG (reference sequence). V lost 4 bases and J 5 bases, leaving 14 bases between the germline ends. The DNA of the CDR3 is TGTGCCTGGACAAAGGGTCCCGGTGAGACCCAGTACTTC. Translation gives CAWTKGPGETQYF.

The chain couples TRBV16 to TRBJ2-2, with 7 nucleotides matching TRBD1. This CDR3 contains 14 residues. V lost 7 bases, J lost 5 bases, and 7 bases stayed unmatched. Germline V gene lookup returns CDR1 KGHSY and CDR2 FQNENV. The CDR3 DNA sequence: TGTGCCAGCACCAAGACAGGGCGGACCGGGGAGCTGTTTTTT. Protein sequence: CASTKTGRTGELFF.

The genes are TRBV9 and TRBJ2-1, with 8 bases that match TRBD2. The CDR3 runs 16 residues. Unmatched junction bases numbered 7, after V lost 0 bases and J lost 5 bases. In germline, CDR1 is SGDLS, CDR2 YYNGEE. The CDR3 is CASSVDTGRVNNEQFF. Here the CDR3 DNA reads TGTGCCAGCAGCGTAGATACCGGGAGGGTAAACAATGAGCAGTTCTTC. The variable domain in full, completed from reference TRBV9 and TRBJ2-1, reads DSGVTQTPKHLITATGQRVTLRCSPRSGDLSVYWYQQSLDQGLQFLIQYYNGEERAKGNILERFSAQQFPDLHSELNLSSLELGDSALYFCASSVDTGRVNNEQFFGPGTRLTVL.

The sample holds one count of this clone. The CDR3 is CASSTGQGIETQYF. The CDR3 DNA reads as TGCGCCAGCAGCACGGGACAGGGGATAGAGACCCAGTACTTC. This chain uses TRBV5-1 with TRBJ2-5, with 10 bases that match TRBD1. The CDR3 runs 14 residues. The V gene's germline CDR1 is SGHRS and CDR2 YFSETQ. With V trimmed by 4 bases and J by 4 bases, 4 bases remained unmatched.

The chain combines TRBV6-5 with TRBJ2-7; D is perhaps TRBD1 or TRBD2 (5 bases each). CDR1 is MNHEY and CDR2 is SVGAGI in the germline V gene. Trimming pared 6 bases from V and 2 bases from J, leaving 14 bases between. This CDR3 is 14 amino acids long. The CDR3 protein is CASRGNPGPYEQYF. The CDR3 DNA follows: TGTGCCAGCAGAGGTAATCCGGGGCCCTACGAGCAGTACTTC.

CDR3 sequence: CASSLDSGQDDIQYF. CDR3 bases: TGTGCCAGCAGCTTAGATTCTGGACAGGATGACATTCAGTACTTC. V is TRBV7-8 and J is TRBJ2-4; 7 nucleotides agree with TRBD1. Per the germline V gene, CDR1 is SGHVS and CDR2 is FQNEAQ. The CDR3 spans 15 residues. V was clipped by 1 base and J by 8 bases; unmatched bases: 8. Variable domain in full (rest from reference TRBV7-8 and TRBJ2-4): GAGVSQSPRYKVAKRGQDVALRCDPISGHVSLFWYQQALGQGPEFLTYFQNEAQLDKSGLPSDRFFAERPEGSVSTLKIQRTQQEDSAVYLCASSLDSGQDDIQYFGAGTRLSVL.

This clone has only a few counts. The rearrangement uses TRBV7-9 and TRBJ2-3; a possible D gene is TRBD2 (6 bases). The V end was cut by 2 bases, the J end by 2 bases, with 8 bases between. The CDR3 totals 14 residues. Germline loops: CDR1 SEHNR, CDR2 FQNEAQ (reference sequence). The CDR3 DNA reads TGTGCCAGCAGCTTAAGGGACTTCACAGATACGCAGTATTTT. Translated: CASSLRDFTDTQYF.

The chain is built from TRBV11-2 and TRBJ2-7; the D call may be TRBD1 or TRBD2 (5 bases each). CDR1 is SGHAT, CDR2 FQNNGV, per germline. The CDR3 has 16 amino acids. V shed 2 bases and J shed 0 bases, with 14 bases lying between them. The CDR3 loop is CASSLTGTVSSYEQYF. CDR3 bases: TGTGCCAGCAGCTTAACCGGGACGGTCAGCTCCTACGAGCAGTACTTC. Using reference TRBV11-2 and TRBJ2-7 for the parts outside the CDR3, the full variable domain is EAGVAQSPRYKIIEKRQSVAFWCNPISGHATLYWYQQILGQGPKLLIQFQNNGVVDDSQLPKDRFSAERLKGVDSTLKIQPAKLEDSAVYLCASSLTGTVSSYEQYFGPGTRLTVT.

The genes are TRBV27 and TRBJ1-2, with D uncertain. The CDR3 loop spans 16 amino acids. V was shortened by 6 bases and J by 5 bases, with 22 bases between the two germline ends. Germline V gene sequence: CDR1 MNHEY, CDR2 SMNVEV (reference sequence). The CDR3 protein is CASSPGEGRGGYGYTF. For the CDR3, the DNA is TGTGCCAGCAGCCCTGGAGAGGGCCGCGGAGGGTATGGCTACACCTTC.

The genes are TRBV6-6 and TRBJ2-5; 8 positions agree with TRBD2. CDR3 length: 15 amino acids. Trimming removed 0 bases from V and 5 bases from J; junction bases left unmatched: 5. The germline V gene has CDR1 MNHNY and CDR2 SVGAGI (reference sequence). CDR3 in DNA: TGTGCCAGCAGTTACTCGGGAGCGGGAGTGGAGACCCAGTACTTC. It encodes CASSYSGAGVETQYF.

As concerns this clone: With only one base between it and a far larger clone, this is likely a read error. The same CDR3 also results from other DNA sequences found in this sample. This chain connects TRBV7-9 to TRBJ1-5; D call uncertain. V dropped 1 base and J dropped 6 bases, with 4 bases sitting between them. Germline assignment: CDR1 SEHNR and CDR2 FQNEAQ (reference sequence). The CDR3 is made up of 12 amino acids. Here the CDR3 reads CASSLDGQPQHF. The CDR3 nucleotides read TGTGCCAGCAGCTTAGACGGTCAGCCCCAGCATTTT.

This clone came up a few times. V is TRBV10-2 and J is TRBJ1-5; D gene ambiguous. Looked up from germline, CDR1 is WSHSY and CDR2 is SAAADI. Trimming stripped 5 bases from V and 0 bases from J, with 11 bases between. This CDR3 region has 15 residues. CDR3 sequence reads: CASSKSEYSNQPQHF. CDR3 nucleotides: TGCGCCAGCAGTAAGAGTGAATATAGCAATCAGCCCCAGCATTTT.

Worth noting for this clone: Different DNA sequences within this sample yield the same CDR3. This chain joins TRBV2 and TRBJ1-3; 7 nucleotides agree with TRBD1. There are 15 residues in the CDR3. Trimming removed 6 bases from V and 0 bases from J; junction bases left unmatched: 5. The germline V gene encodes CDR1 SNHLY and CDR2 FYNNEI. CDR3 residues: CASRRQGSSGNTIYF. In DNA form, the CDR3 reads TGTGCCAGCAGGAGACAGGGAAGCTCTGGAAACACCATATATTTT.

The genes are TRBV9 and TRBJ2-3; no firm D call. Trimming removed 2 bases from V and 5 bases from J, with 9 bases in between. The CDR3 is made up of 13 amino acids. Germline V CDR1 and CDR2: SGDLS, YYNGEE. Here the CDR3 reads CASSVSGRDTQYF. The CDR3 DNA sequence: TGTGCCAGCAGCGTGAGTGGTAGAGATACGCAGTATTTT.

Remarks on this clone: Other nucleotide sequences from this sample produce the same CDR3. The chain combines TRBV5-1 with TRBJ1-2; 8 bases match TRBD1. With 3 bases clipped from V and 2 bases from J, the junction kept 6 bases outside the gene matches. Germline CDR1 is SGHRS and CDR2 is YFSETQ. The CDR3 has 15 amino acids. CDR3 in amino acids: CASSSGTGVNYGYTF. CDR3 coding DNA: TGCGCCAGCAGCTCGGGGACAGGAGTCAACTATGGCTACACCTTC.

This chain links TRBV7-6 with TRBJ1-1; D not certain. The CDR3 totals 14 residues. The V end was cut by 3 bases, the J end by 0 bases, with 8 bases between. Germline values: CDR1 SGHVS, CDR2 FNYEAQ. The CDR3 DNA follows: TGTGCCAGCAGCTTGCAGGAAATGAACACTGAAGCTTTCTTT. This sequence encodes CASSLQEMNTEAFF. Full variable domain (remainder filled in from reference TRBV7-6 and TRBJ1-1): GAGVSQSPRYKVTKRGQDVALRCDPISGHVSLYWYRQALGQGPEFLTYFNYEAQQDKSGLPNDRFSAERPEGSISTLTIQRTEQRDSAMYRCASSLQEMNTEAFFGQGTRLTVV.

This sequence joins TRBV7-8 and TRBJ1-1; weak D call: TRBD1 (6 bases). The CDR3 has 16 residues. CDR1 is SGHVS and CDR2 is FQNEAQ in the germline V gene. Deletions cut 2 bases from V and 0 bases from J, with 13 bases between. CDR3 sequence reads: CASSLHRGAMNTEAFF. DNA for the CDR3: TGTGCCAGCAGCTTACATCGGGGGGCGATGAACACTGAAGCTTTCTTT.

This clone was detected only once. This rearrangement joins TRBV6-5 to TRBJ2-7; 9 nucleotides line up with TRBD1. CDR1 is MNHEY, CDR2 SVGAGI, per germline. Losses at the gene ends were 0 bases for V and 4 bases for J; bases not matched to a gene: 7. The CDR3 covers 16 residues. The CDR3 region is CASSYSLPGQGYEQYF. CDR3 nucleotides: TGTGCCAGCAGTTACTCCTTACCGGGACAGGGTTACGAGCAGTACTTC.

V gene TRBV28 combines with J gene TRBJ2-1; 12 bases match TRBD2. Trimming removed 5 bases from V and 8 bases from J; junction bases left unmatched: 4. Per the germline V gene, CDR1 is MDHEN and CDR2 is SYDVKM. The CDR3 sequence is 14 residues long. In DNA form, the CDR3 reads TGTGCCAGCAGTAAAGGACTAGCGGGATATGAGCAGTTCTTC. Protein product: CASSKGLAGYEQFF.

The chain recombines TRBV2 with TRBJ2-2; 7 bases line up with TRBD1. This CDR3 contains 15 residues. Germline CDR1 SNHLY, CDR2 FYNNEI. Trimming at V came to 6 bases and at J to 1 base, leaving 5 bases not matched to a gene. CDR3 nucleotide sequence: TGTGCCAGCAGGTGGGACAGAAGGAACACCGGGGAGCTGTTTTTT. Amino acid sequence: CASRWDRRNTGELFF.

The rearrangement joins TRBV18 to TRBJ2-7, with a tentative D call TRBD1 (5 bases). Trimming took off 5 bases at V and 0 bases at J, with 11 bases between the two ends. Germline CDR1 KGHSH, CDR2 LQKENI. This CDR3 is 14 amino acids long. The CDR3 loop is CASSEDRYSYEQYF. The DNA of the CDR3 is TGTGCCAGCTCAGAAGACAGATACTCCTACGAGCAGTACTTC. Variable domain in full (rest from reference TRBV18 and TRBJ2-7): NAGVMQNPRHLVRRRGQEARLRCSPMKGHSHVYWYRQLPEEGLKFMVYLQKENIIDESGMPKERFSAEFPKEGPSILRIQQVVRGDSAAYFCASSEDRYSYEQYFGPGTRLTVT.

This chain uses TRBV6-1 with TRBJ1-1; 7 nucleotides match TRBD1. CDR3 length: 15 residues. Trimming removed 5 bases from V and 5 bases from J; junction bases left unmatched: 11. The V gene's germline CDR1 is MNHNS and CDR2 SASEGT. The CDR3 is CASSKWVGGSTEAFF. CDR3 nucleotide sequence: TGTGCCAGCAGTAAATGGGTAGGGGGCTCGACTGAAGCTTTCTTT.

The chain links TRBV6-5 to TRBJ2-2; TRBD1 is a possible D gene (6 bases). Between the trimmed V and J ends, which lost 6 bases and 4 bases, there was a span of 12 bases. This CDR3 is built from 14 residues. The germline V gene has CDR1 MNHEY and CDR2 SVGAGI. The CDR3 DNA follows: TGTGCCAGCAGGTCCACAGGGATCACCGGGGAGCTGTTTTTT. This sequence encodes CASRSTGITGELFF.

The J gene is TRBJ2-7, the V gene TRBV14; 10 nucleotides line up with TRBD1. The junction had 11 bases not matched to a gene; V was cut back by 7 bases and J by 5 bases. The CDR3 contains 15 residues. Germline V gene lookup returns CDR1 SGHDN and CDR2 FVKESK. In nucleotides, the CDR3 is TGTGCCAGCACCATAAGGGGGACAGGGGCACACGAGCAGTACTTC. This encodes CASTIRGTGAHEQYF.